This passage covers 25 T cell receptor beta chains from one sample sequenced in a study of metastatic and nonmetastatic thyroid tumors. MiXCR reprocessed the PCR reads for TCRdb. This sample has 55,000 to 75,000 clones, with around 18% found just once. Each patient came to thyroid surgery without any prior treatment (of any kind). Sequencing was carried out using blood. Receptors originate from a female donor with papillary thyroid cancer or a benign thyroid nodule (not recorded which). Some clones in this sample may be carry-over from other donors' samples.

This clone was seen at least ten times. The genes are TRBV18 and TRBJ2-1; 12 bases align to TRBD2. V lost 3 bases and J lost 3; bases outside the gene matches: 6. Germline assignment: CDR1 KGHSH and CDR2 LQKENI. The CDR3 is 17 residues long. CDR3 protein: CASSPLPGLAGYNEQFF. The CDR3 nucleotides are TGTGCCAGCTCACCCCTCCCGGGACTAGCGGGCTACAATGAGCAGTTCTTC. The complete variable domain, with remaining parts taken from reference TRBV18 and TRBJ2-1, reads NAGVMQNPRHLVRRRGQEARLRCSPMKGHSHVYWYRQLPEEGLKFMVYLQKENIIDESGMPKERFSAEFPKEGPSILRIQQVVRGDSAAYFCASSPLPGLAGYNEQFFGPGTRLTVL.

This clone was seen many times. This sample includes further DNA sequences coding for the same CDR3. V is TRBV7-3 and J is TRBJ2-3, with 7 bases matching TRBD1. The junction had 9 bases not matched to a gene; V was cut back by 2 bases and J by 1 base. The CDR3 extends over 17 amino acids. Per germline, CDR1 SGHTA and CDR2 FQGTGA. The CDR3 protein is CASSLGDSPGGTDTQYF. CDR3 DNA: TGTGCCAGCAGCTTAGGGGACAGCCCAGGGGGCACAGATACGCAGTATTTT.

This clone was observed a handful of times. The chain employs TRBV6-4 and TRBJ2-1, with D possibly being TRBD1 (6 bases). CDR1 and CDR2 (germline): MRHNA, SNTAGT. Trimming stripped 3 bases from V and 8 bases from J, with 11 bases between. The CDR3 consists of 13 residues. The CDR3 coding sequence is TGTGCCAGCAGTGAGGGGGACACGGATGAGCAGTTCTTC. It yields the protein CASSEGDTDEQFF.

This clone occurred a few times. The chain recombines TRBV10-3 with TRBJ1-1; TRBD1 might be the D (5 bases). V was trimmed by 6 bases and J by 0 bases, leaving 11 bases between them. This CDR3 contains 14 residues. Germline V lookup: CDR1 ENHRY, CDR2 SYGVKD. In DNA, the CDR3 is TGTGCCATCAGGGCGGACACTTTGAACACTGAAGCTTTCTTT. As protein: CAIRADTLNTEAFF.

About this clone: Other DNA sequences in this specimen translate into the identical CDR3. This chain connects TRBV30 to TRBJ1-1; tentatively, D is TRBD1 (6 bases). V was shortened by 1 base and J by 10 bases, with 13 bases between the two germline ends. The length of the CDR3 is 12 residues. CDR1 GTSNPN and CDR2 SVGIG come from the germline V gene (reference sequence). The CDR3 sequence is CAWSDQGGGAFF. The CDR3 region has the DNA TGTGCCTGGAGTGACCAGGGAGGGGGAGCTTTCTTT.

This clone was counted many times. The rearrangement links TRBV19 to TRBJ1-5; D is undetermined. Germline loops: CDR1 LNHDA, CDR2 SQIVND (reference sequence). The CDR3 sequence is 13 residues long. V dropped 3 bases and J dropped 4 bases, with 7 bases sitting between them. Here the CDR3 DNA reads TGTGCCAGTAGTATGGAGGAGAATCAGCCCCAGCATTTT. Residues: CASSMEENQPQHF.

This clone was detected only a few times. The gene calls are TRBV12-3 or TRBV12-4 and TRBJ1-1; D call uncertain. The CDR3 is made up of 13 amino acids. V lost 5 bases and J lost 6, with 13 bases in between. The CDR3 DNA sequence: TGTGCCAGCAGTCAAGGTCCCTTCGCTGAAGCTTTCTTT. Translated: CASSQGPFAEAFF.

This clone was found many times. Other DNA sequences in the same sample also yield this CDR3. The chain links TRBV12-3 or TRBV12-4 to TRBJ2-3; D gene ambiguous. CDR3 size: 13 residues. V gave up 8 bases and J gave up 0 bases, with 9 bases separating them. The CDR3 loop reads CASCQLSTDTQYF. The CDR3 coding sequence is TGTGCCAGCTGCCAGCTCAGCACAGATACGCAGTATTTT.

V is TRBV20-1 and J is TRBJ2-7; 7 bases agree with TRBD2. Germline V gives CDR1 DFQATT, CDR2 SNEGSKA (reference sequence). V lost 0 bases, J lost 4 bases, and 0 bases stayed unmatched. The CDR3 is made up of 12 amino acids. The CDR3 DNA reads TGCAGTGCTAGAGAGCGGGAGTACGAGCAGTACTTC. The encoded protein is CSAREREYEQYF.

V is TRBV19 and J is TRBJ2-1, with D possibly TRBD1 on 5 matching bases. The CDR3 totals 14 residues. Germline V gene sequence: CDR1 LNHDA, CDR2 SQIVND (reference sequence). With 8 bases removed from V and 3 bases from J, the gap between germline ends came to 14 bases. DNA of the CDR3: TGTGCCAGTTCGGACATCAGCATCTACAATGAGCAGTTCTTC. This sequence encodes CASSDISIYNEQFF.

The J gene is TRBJ2-7, the V gene TRBV18; D gene unclear. Germline CDR1 reads KGHSH; CDR2 reads LQKENI. V was cut by 2 bases and J by 4 bases, with 18 bases left in between. This CDR3 has 16 amino acids. The CDR3 sequence is CASSPSLTPEGYEQYF. The CDR3 bases are TGTGCCAGCTCACCATCCCTGACACCCGAAGGGTACGAGCAGTACTTC.

As concerns this clone: A much larger clone lies a single base off, so this may be a read error. Other DNA variants within this sample encode the same CDR3. V is TRBV10-3 and J is TRBJ2-3; 7 bases match TRBD2. The CDR3 is 15 residues long. Germline assignment: CDR1 ENHRY and CDR2 SYGVKD. The junction had 7 bases not matched to a gene; V was cut back by 3 bases and J by 4 bases. The CDR3 region has the DNA TGTGCCATCAGTGAAAGCGGGGCGATTCCAGATACGCAGTATTTT. It translates to CAISESGAIPDTQYF.

This clone showed up just a few times. The chain combines TRBV28 with TRBJ1-4; TRBD1 agrees at 9 bases. This CDR3 region has 13 residues. The V gene end was trimmed by 5 bases and the J gene end by 7 bases; junction bases not matched to a gene: 2. Per the germline V gene, CDR1 is MDHEN and CDR2 is SYDVKM. In DNA, the CDR3 is TGTGCCAGCAGTCTGGACAGGGGTGAAAAACTGTTTTTT. It encodes CASSLDRGEKLFF.

There are many counts of this clone. V gene TRBV29-1 combines with J gene TRBJ2-7, with 7 bases fitting TRBD1. V shed 4 bases, J shed 4 bases, and the junction held 1 base outside the gene matches. CDR3 length: 11 amino acids. Germline-derived CDR1 and CDR2 are SQVTM and ANQGSEA. As DNA, the CDR3 is TGCAGCGTTGGGACAGGTTACGAGCAGTACTTC. Protein: CSVGTGYEQYF.

This clone was detected many times. The gene calls are TRBV7-9 and TRBJ2-3; D is undetermined. The CDR3 is 15 amino acids. Per germline, CDR1 SEHNR and CDR2 FQNEAQ (reference sequence). Trimming took 1 base from V and 5 from J, leaving 13 bases between them. CDR3 sequence reads: CASSLVLGRVDTQYF. The CDR3 DNA sequence: TGTGCCAGCAGCTTAGTCCTAGGTCGCGTAGATACGCAGTATTTT.

The chain employs TRBV11-2 and TRBJ2-7, with 8 nucleotides matching TRBD1. The CDR3 loop spans 15 amino acids. CDR1 is SGHAT and CDR2 is FQNNGV in the germline V gene. Trimming removed 3 bases from V and 3 bases from J; junction bases left unmatched: 7. CDR3 sequence (DNA): TGTGCCAGCAGCTTCCCGACAGGGGCTGGCTACGAGCAGTACTTC. This sequence encodes CASSFPTGAGYEQYF.

Many counts were recorded for this clone. V usage is TRBV4-2 and J usage is TRBJ2-7; unclear D gene. Germline V lookup: CDR1 LGHNA, CDR2 YNFKEQ. Trimming cost V 2 bases and J 3 bases, with 14 bases left between them. The CDR3 covers 15 residues. DNA for the CDR3: TGTGCCAGCAGCCAATTAGAAGACCGAGTCTACGAGCAGTACTTC. It yields the protein CASSQLEDRVYEQYF.

The rearrangement links TRBV5-1 to TRBJ2-6; D perhaps matches TRBD2 (5 bases). The CDR3 loop spans 14 amino acids. Trimming shortened V by 9 bases and J by 2 bases, and 12 bases separated the two germline ends. The germline V gene has CDR1 SGHRS and CDR2 YFSETQ. The CDR3 DNA follows: TGCGCCACCGGCGTCGGGGCTGGGGCCAACGTCCTGACTTTC. Its translation is CATGVGAGANVLTF.

This clone has at least ten counts. The V gene is TRBV5-4, the J gene TRBJ2-5; D is unresolved. Trimming cost V 0 bases and J 5 bases, with 5 bases left between them. The CDR3 extends over 12 amino acids. Germline values: CDR1 SGHNT, CDR2 YYREEE (reference sequence). The CDR3 DNA reads TGTGCCAGCAGCTTGGATGGCGAGACCCAGTACTTC. Its protein product is CASSLDGETQYF.

This clone was recorded at least ten times. V and J are TRBV5-1 and TRBJ2-6; 9 nucleotides align to TRBD2. The CDR3 has 15 amino acids. V trimming: 4 bases; J trimming: 4 bases; junction bases outside the gene matches: 3. Germline values: CDR1 SGHRS, CDR2 YFSETQ. CDR3 nucleotides: TGCGCCAGCAGCCTAGGGACTAGCGGGGCCAACGTCCTGACTTTC. It yields the protein CASSLGTSGANVLTF.

This clone has just a few counts. The genes are TRBV6-1 and TRBJ1-5; TRBD1 matches 7 bases. Germline values: CDR1 MNHNS, CDR2 SASEGT. The CDR3 loop spans 15 amino acids. With 2 bases clipped from V and 1 base from J, the junction kept 2 bases outside the gene matches. CDR3 DNA: TGTGCCAGCAGTGAACAGGGGGTCAGCAATCAGCCCCAGCATTTT. Translated, it gives CASSEQGVSNQPQHF.

This clone was recorded at least ten times. CDR3 nucleotide sequence: TGTGCCAGCTCACCCGACAGGGTGTCCCAGGAGCCCCAGCATTTT. Amino acids: CASSPDRVSQEPQHF. The chain has TRBV18 and TRBJ1-5; 7 bases fit TRBD1. The CDR3 loop spans 15 amino acids. Germline assignment: CDR1 KGHSH and CDR2 LQKENI. The trim removed 3 bases at V and 8 bases at J, leaving 10 bases unmatched. Full variable domain (missing parts from reference TRBV18 and TRBJ1-5): NAGVMQNPRHLVRRRGQEARLRCSPMKGHSHVYWYRQLPEEGLKFMVYLQKENIIDESGMPKERFSAEFPKEGPSILRIQQVVRGDSAAYFCASSPDRVSQEPQHFGDGTRLSIL.

The chain has TRBV4-2 and TRBJ2-1; 10 nucleotides align to TRBD2. The germline gives CDR1 LGHNA, CDR2 YNFKEQ. Losses at the gene ends were 2 bases for V and 5 bases for J; bases not matched to a gene: 3. The CDR3 sequence is 15 residues long. Written as DNA, the CDR3 is TGTGCCAGCAGCCAAAGCGGGAGGGCCAACAATGAGCAGTTCTTC. Translation: CASSQSGRANNEQFF.

The sample holds many counts of this clone. The genes are TRBV12-3 or TRBV12-4 and TRBJ1-2; weak D call: TRBD1 (5 bases). The V end was cut by 3 bases, the J end by 4 bases, with 9 bases between. The CDR3 has 13 residues. The chain's CDR3 is CASSLAQGYGYTF. DNA for the CDR3: TGTGCCAGCAGTTTGGCGCAGGGCTATGGCTACACCTTC.

This clone was counted at least ten times. The rearrangement joins TRBV11-3 to TRBJ2-5; TRBD1 matches 8 bases. The CDR3 has 14 residues. Trimming removed 3 bases from V and 5 bases from J; junction bases left unmatched: 5. Germline V gives CDR1 SGHNT, CDR2 YENEEA. CDR3 DNA: TGTGCCAGCAGCTTCTCAGGGGGCGGGGAGACCCAGTACTTC. Protein product: CASSFSGGGETQYF.